The 8 T cell receptor beta chains listed next were all sequenced from one sample in a study of cytomegalovirus exposure and HLA in healthy donors. Profiling relied on immunoSEQ multiplex PCR, and the TCRdb table lists in-frame clones only, not all of them. The data show some 270,000 clones, 80% to 90% seen once. The sequencing sample was made of PBMCs. The receptors were sampled from a woman aged 18 to 35 in good health and CMV-seronegative.

This chain links TRBV18 with TRBJ1-2; 7 bases are a match to TRBD1. The CDR3 sequence is 18 residues long. CDR1 and CDR2 (germline): KGHSH, LQKENI. The J segment lost 3 bases and the V segment lost 1 base, leaving 14 bases of the junction unmatched. For the CDR3, the DNA is TGTGCCAGCTCACCACTCGGCTTCCACCTTACAGGGGACTATGGCTACACCTTC. It codes for CASSPLGFHLTGDYGYTF.

The chain employs TRBV30 and TRBJ1-4; TRBD1 might be the D (6 bases). V was shortened by 0 bases and J by 5 bases, with 10 bases between the two germline ends. The CDR3 has 14 residues. From germline, CDR1 is GTSNPN and CDR2 SVGIG (reference sequence). CDR3 amino acids: CAWSVLDSNEKLFF. In DNA, the CDR3 is TGTGCCTGGAGTGTTTTGGACAGCAATGAAAAACTGTTTTTT.

CDR3 bases: TGCGCCAGCAGCTTAACTCCTACAGGGGCAGATACGCAGTATTTT. Protein: CASSLTPTGADTQYF. The chain couples TRBV5-1 to TRBJ2-3, with 7 bases identical to TRBD1. Germline values: CDR1 SGHRS, CDR2 YFSETQ. This CDR3 region has 15 residues. Trimming took 2 bases from V and 4 from J; bases not matched to a gene: 7.

The J gene is TRBJ2-1, the V gene TRBV6-1, with 11 bases lining up with TRBD2. The junction had 7 bases not matched to a gene; V was cut back by 5 bases and J by 7 bases. The CDR3 is 15 amino acids. From germline, CDR1 is MNHNS and CDR2 SASEGT. CDR3 region: CASSPRTSGLNEQFF. As DNA, the CDR3 is TGTGCCAGCAGTCCCCGGACTAGCGGGTTGAATGAGCAGTTCTTC.

This clone was observed a single time. Additional DNA sequences in this sample encode the identical CDR3. The chain has TRBV6-5 and TRBJ1-4, with unresolved D. Trimming removed 2 bases at V and 0 bases at J, with 7 bases between. The length of the CDR3 is 15 residues. The germline V gene has CDR1 MNHEY and CDR2 SVGAGI. CDR3 loop: CASSYGTATNEKLFF. The CDR3 nucleotides read TGTGCCAGCAGTTACGGTACAGCAACTAATGAAAAACTGTTTTTT.

The CDR3 sequence is CASSLSGALETQYF. The CDR3 region has the DNA TGTGCCAGCAGTTTATCGGGGGCTCTGGAGACCCAGTACTTC. V and J are TRBV27 and TRBJ2-5; possible D gene TRBD1, 6 bases. Per the germline V gene, CDR1 is MNHEY and CDR2 is SMNVEV (reference sequence). The V and J ends lost 0 bases and 5 bases respectively, with 10 bases between them. The CDR3 consists of 14 residues.

This rearrangement joins TRBV19 to TRBJ2-1, with TRBD2 matching over 8 bases. Germline assignment: CDR1 LNHDA and CDR2 SQIVND (reference sequence). J lost 4 bases, V lost 7 bases, and 15 bases had no gene match. The CDR3 is made up of 17 amino acids. The CDR3 loop reads CASMTPSLAGLYNEQFF. The CDR3 bases are TGTGCCAGTATGACCCCCTCTTTAGCGGGGCTATACAATGAGCAGTTCTTC.

The gene calls are TRBV7-3 and TRBJ1-5; D is unresolved. The length of the CDR3 is 13 residues. Germline V CDR1 and CDR2: SGHTA, FQGTGA. The V and J ends lost 5 bases and 7 bases respectively, with 12 bases between them. The CDR3 DNA reads TGTGCCAGCAGCCAGCAGAGCGGCCAGCCCCAGCATTTT. Its translation is CASSQQSGQPQHF.